This T cell receptor (beta chain) was retrieved from a study of CD8+ T cells in alopecia areata. The study, taken as a whole, reports: Against the mouse data, patients shared TCRs less clearly, possibly for HLA reasons.

The treatment denotes: oral pan-JAK inhibitor, 5-10 mg twice daily. Punch biopsies of lesional scalp, plus peripheral blood, were taken from alopecia areata patients. Sorting from PBMCs produced CD4+ and CD8+ T cells. TCR sequencing used cDNA made by reverse transcription of extracted RNA. The table came from immunoSEQ multiplex PCR; TCRdb's copy has only in-frame clones and leaves some out. The sample yields 110,000 or so clones, roughly 63% seen once. The CDR3 spans 15 residues. Germline V CDR1 and CDR2: ENHRY, SYGVKD. V shed 7 bases and J 1 base; nucleotides not matched to a gene: 9. A single count supports this clone. Its target is not known.

Specimen: CD8+ T cells sorted from blood, collected at week 4, from a patient treated with tofacitinib. The TCR sequence derives from a human donor with alopecia areata. The rearrangement uses TRBV10-3 and TRBJ2-7; 8 bases are a match to TRBD2. CDR3 sequence: CAIKPLSGDSYEQYF. CDR3 DNA sequence: TGTGCCATCAAACCACTTAGCGGGGATTCCTACGAGCAGTACTTC.